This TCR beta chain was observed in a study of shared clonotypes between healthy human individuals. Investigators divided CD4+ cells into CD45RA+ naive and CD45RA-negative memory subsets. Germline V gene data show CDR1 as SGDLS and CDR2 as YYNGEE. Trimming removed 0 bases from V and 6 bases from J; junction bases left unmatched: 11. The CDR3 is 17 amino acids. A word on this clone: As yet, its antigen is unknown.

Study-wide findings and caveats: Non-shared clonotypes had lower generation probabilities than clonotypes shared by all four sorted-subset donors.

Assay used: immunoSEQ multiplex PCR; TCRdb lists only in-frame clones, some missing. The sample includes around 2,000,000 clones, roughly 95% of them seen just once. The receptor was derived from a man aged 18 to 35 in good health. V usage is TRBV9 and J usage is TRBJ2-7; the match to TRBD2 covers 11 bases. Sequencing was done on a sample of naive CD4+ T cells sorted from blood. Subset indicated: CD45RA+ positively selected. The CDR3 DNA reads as TGTGCCAGCAGCGTAGATGGTCTAGCGGGAGGAGGTCCCGAGCAGTACTTC. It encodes CASSVDGLAGGGPEQYF.